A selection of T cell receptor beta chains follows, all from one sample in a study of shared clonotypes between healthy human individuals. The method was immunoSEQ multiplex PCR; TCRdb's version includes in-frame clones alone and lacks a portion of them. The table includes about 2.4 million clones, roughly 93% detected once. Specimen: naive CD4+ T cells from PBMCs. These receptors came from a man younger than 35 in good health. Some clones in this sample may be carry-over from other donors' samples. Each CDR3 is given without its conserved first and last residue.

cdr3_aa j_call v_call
ASSPPSVSRNEKLF TRBJ1-4 TRBV28
ASSAQGGSYEQY TRBJ2-7 TRBV6-4
ASRPGGGNTIY TRBJ1-3 TRBV6-6
ASSFPSRTNYGYT TRBJ1-2 TRBV28
ASGLVRFWPQKGGQPNTEAF TRBJ1-1 TRBV12-5
SVEKDRDHEQY . TRBV29-1
AISDALAQAYEQY . TRBV10-3
ASSQARYNEQF TRBJ2-1 TRBV5-1
ASKQGSTDTQY TRBJ2-3 TRBV6-1
ASSQRTDRVTEAF TRBJ1-1 TRBV4-1
ATSRDRQTDSNQPQH TRBJ1-5 TRBV15
ASSLVTPGGT TRBJ1-2 TRBV7-9
ASSTSVPDTQY TRBJ2-3 TRBV19
ASSPPGRSYNEQF TRBJ2-1 TRBV7-3
ASSVRAQETQY TRBJ2-5 TRBV9
ASSRGTSGGGIQETQY TRBJ2-5 TRBV13
ASSPNSGFPTDTQY TRBJ2-3 TRBV2
ASSLDRGNYGYT TRBJ1-2 TRBV11-1
ASSEGPEVGETQY TRBJ2-5 TRBV9
ASSEGLASGVHEQY TRBJ2-7 TRBV9
ASSNPSDTQY TRBJ2-3 TRBV28
ASSVGGRVENTEAF TRBJ1-1 TRBV9
ASSNQGTNTEAF TRBJ1-1 TRBV7-2
ASSIGPAEPQH TRBJ1-5 TRBV19
ASSLYRGSSTGELF TRBJ2-2 TRBV27
ASSRAGTGFSQPQH TRBJ1-5 TRBV7-2
ASSLRGLLEKLF TRBJ1-4 TRBV28
ASKDSGRGPYNEQF TRBJ2-1 TRBV10-2